This T cell receptor beta chain was identified during a study of blood T cell repertoires in COVID-19. Study-level information: Collection of acute and convalescent COVID-19 samples took place in the United States, Italy and Spain. In each case, the material was cDNA or gDNA derived from T cells, B-cell-depleted T cells, or PBMCs.

In this sample, this clone turned up once. V lost 5 bases and J 3 bases, leaving 11 bases between the germline ends. The CDR3 totals 13 residues. Germline assignment: CDR1 MNHEY and CDR2 SVGAGI. Original handling: By means of reference gene primer amplification, nucleated cell counts were estimated. Clones were read by immunoSEQ multiplex PCR, and TCRdb kept only the in-frame ones, dropping some. That table supplies the V and J calls and clone size; D and trimming were determined from the DNA. The profile shows 350,000 to 500,000 clones, about 87% of them singletons. The chain is built from TRBV6-5 and TRBJ2-7; tentative D call: TRBD1 (6 bases). Sequenced material: peripheral blood. The TCR was taken from a young man with COVID-19, enrolled during active disease. The CDR3 region is CASSRGQYYEQYF. In DNA form, the CDR3 reads TGTGCCAGCAGTCGAGGACAGTACTACGAGCAGTACTTC.